This T cell receptor beta chain came from a study of blood T cell repertoires in COVID-19. Study-wide context: Samples taken during acute and convalescent COVID-19 were collected in the United States, Italy and Spain.

The authors' processing: From reference gene primer amplification, estimates of nucleated cell counts were derived. Here immunoSEQ multiplex PCR was the method, and the copy in TCRdb shows in-frame clones only, minus some. That table gives V, J and clone size, and the DNA gave D and trimming. The sample gives 80,000 to 100,000 clones, 85% to 90% of which show up once; roughly 13% is in the top ten. V shed 3 bases, J shed 4 bases, and the junction held 5 bases outside the gene matches. CDR3 length: 16 amino acids. Germline loops: CDR1 SGHNT, CDR2 YYREEE (reference sequence). Sample: peripheral blood. The V and J genes are TRBV5-4 and TRBJ2-1; 12 bases line up with TRBD2. The source is a woman aged 55-70 years in a cohort sampled during active or convalescent COVID-19. CDR3 DNA: TGTGCCAGCAGCTCTCGGACTAGCGGGGTATACAATGAGCAGTTCTTC. It is translated as CASSSRTSGVYNEQFF.